The clone carrying this T cell receptor beta chain counts as large. Antigen unknown. These data originate in a study of T cells in localized non-small cell lung cancer. The V gene lost 4 bases and the J gene lost 9 bases, with 21 bases spanning the gap. CDR3 length equals 15 residues. Germline CDR1 is SGHNT and CDR2 is YENEEA. Profiling relied on immunoSEQ multiplex PCR, and the TCRdb table lists in-frame clones only, not all of them. Altogether a few hundred clones are present, over 15% being singletons, with the ten largest covering 22%. Study conclusions and caveats: Across samples, adjacent lung featured a median approximately 56 of the top 100 tumor clones. It remains possible that heterogeneity exists, since only one tumor region was sequenced.

This TCR derives from a female donor older than 55 with stage II squamous cell lung carcinoma. The sample was normal lung tissue next to the tumor, taken before any cancer treatment. The chain couples TRBV11-3 to TRBJ1-1, with a weak D call TRBD1 (5 bases). The CDR3 nucleotides are TGTGCCAGCAGCTCCTCAGGAGCAGGGACGGGTCAAGCTTTCTTT. Protein product: CASSSSGAGTGQAFF.